This is a list of T cell receptor beta chains from one sample in a study of T cell repertoires in cytomegalovirus infection. Each CDR3 protein gets one entry after TCRdb re-called the reads with MiXCR. The table has around 50,000 distinct CDR3 sequences, around 20% seen once. These receptors have no identified antigens. Source: CD8+ T cells from cultured PBMCs, taken from culture after CMV antigen stimulation. These receptors were collected from a human donor in good health (CMV status not recorded). Some clones in this sample may be carry-over from other donors' samples. Each CDR3 is given with its conserved first and last residue. Fields, in order: V gene, J gene, D gene, clone size, CDR3 protein, CDR3 DNA. The D gene is left open where the match is weak. The size entry is marked missing in some rows and otherwise reads once, few, many or a size class.

v_call: TRBV7-7; j_call: TRBJ2-5; d_call: TRBD2; clone_size: -; cdr3_aa: CASSVLARETQYF; cdr3_nt: TGTGCCAGCAGCGTACTAGCGAGAGAGACCCAGTACTTC
v_call: TRBV7-8; j_call: TRBJ2-7; d_call: TRBD2; clone_size: few; cdr3_aa: CASSGLGTSGIYEQYF; cdr3_nt: TGTGCCAGCAGCGGGCTCGGGACTAGCGGGATCTACGAGCAGTACTTC
v_call: TRBV7-3; j_call: TRBJ2-1; d_call: -; clone_size: -; cdr3_aa: CASSLRGPYNEQFF; cdr3_nt: TGTGCCAGCAGCTTAAGAGGTCCCTACAATGAGCAGTTCTTC
v_call: TRBV7-2; j_call: TRBJ2-1; d_call: TRBD2; clone_size: few; cdr3_aa: CASSPGTKLNEQFF; cdr3_nt: TGTGCCAGCAGCCCCGGGACTAAATTGAATGAGCAGTTCTTC
v_call: TRBV7-8; j_call: TRBJ1-5; d_call: -; clone_size: -; cdr3_aa: CASSPTRWGSGQPQHF; cdr3_nt: TGTGCCAGCAGCCCAACCCGGTGGGGATCCGGTCAGCCCCAGCATTTT
v_call: TRBV7-8; j_call: TRBJ1-2; d_call: TRBD1; clone_size: -; cdr3_aa: CASSLTGTVYGYTF; cdr3_nt: TGTGCCAGCAGCTTAACCGGGACAGTTTATGGCTACACCTTC
v_call: TRBV7-8; j_call: TRBJ2-7; d_call: TRBD1; clone_size: many; cdr3_aa: CASSFRDRGYEQYF; cdr3_nt: TGTGCCAGCAGCTTCCGGGACAGGGGCTACGAGCAGTACTTC
v_call: TRBV5-6; j_call: TRBJ2-7; d_call: -; clone_size: few; cdr3_aa: CASSPFLRSYEQYF; cdr3_nt: TGTGCCAGCAGCCCTTTTCTACGCTCCTACGAGCAGTACTTC
v_call: TRBV12-3/TRBV12-4; j_call: TRBJ1-1; d_call: -; clone_size: few; cdr3_aa: CASSLNRGWNTEAFF; cdr3_nt: TGTGCCAGCAGTTTGAATCGGGGTTGGAACACTGAAGCTTTCTTT
v_call: TRBV6-1; j_call: TRBJ2-3; d_call: -; clone_size: few; cdr3_aa: CASSSTRLGTDTQYF; cdr3_nt: TGTGCCAGCAGTTCTACTAGGTTGGGTACAGATACGCAGTATTTT
v_call: TRBV7-7; j_call: TRBJ2-7; d_call: TRBD1; clone_size: few; cdr3_aa: CASSLGQGGAYEQYF; cdr3_nt: TGTGCCAGCAGCTTGGGACAGGGGGGAGCCTACGAGCAGTACTTC
v_call: TRBV7-7; j_call: TRBJ2-7; d_call: -; clone_size: few; cdr3_aa: CASSVGTAGSYEQYF; cdr3_nt: TGTGCCAGCAGCGTCGGGACGGCGGGCTCCTACGAGCAGTACTTC
v_call: TRBV7-2; j_call: TRBJ1-5; d_call: -; clone_size: -; cdr3_aa: CASSGSAVSNQPQHF; cdr3_nt: TGTGCCAGCAGCGGGTCGGCGGTAAGCAATCAGCCCCAGCATTTT
v_call: TRBV4-2; j_call: TRBJ2-7; d_call: -; clone_size: few; cdr3_aa: CASSQEEFYEQYF; cdr3_nt: TGTGCCAGCAGCCAAGAGGAGTTCTACGAGCAGTACTTC
v_call: TRBV7-9; j_call: TRBJ2-2; d_call: -; clone_size: -; cdr3_aa: CASSLAAGGPAGELFF; cdr3_nt: TGTGCCAGCAGCTTAGCGGCAGGGGGGCCCGCCGGGGAGCTGTTTTTT
v_call: TRBV7-2; j_call: TRBJ1-2; d_call: TRBD1; clone_size: -; cdr3_aa: CASSLNRGYGYTF; cdr3_nt: TGTGCCAGCAGCTTAAACAGGGGCTATGGCTACACCTTC
v_call: TRBV7-8; j_call: TRBJ1-2; d_call: TRBD1; clone_size: few; cdr3_aa: CASSLAGAGGRGNYGYTF; cdr3_nt: TGTGCCAGCAGCTTAGCGGGGGCAGGGGGCCGGGGTAACTATGGCTACACCTTC
v_call: TRBV7-2; j_call: TRBJ1-1; d_call: -; clone_size: -; cdr3_aa: CASSRGALDEAFF; cdr3_nt: TGTGCCAGCAGTCGAGGGGCTCTCGATGAAGCTTTCTTT
v_call: TRBV7-2; j_call: TRBJ2-4; d_call: -; clone_size: -; cdr3_aa: CASSPNRIGKNIQYF; cdr3_nt: TGTGCCAGCAGCCCCAACAGGATTGGCAAAAACATTCAGTACTTC
v_call: TRBV20-1; j_call: TRBJ2-1; d_call: -; clone_size: -; cdr3_aa: CSARRGSYNEQFF; cdr3_nt: TGCAGTGCTAGGCGCGGGTCCTACAATGAGCAGTTCTTC
v_call: TRBV7-2; j_call: TRBJ2-4; d_call: TRBD2; clone_size: -; cdr3_aa: CASSRGAGGSGNIQYF; cdr3_nt: TGTGCCAGCAGCCGTGGGGCGGGAGGCAGTGGGAACATTCAGTACTTC